This T cell receptor (beta chain) is from a study of T cell responses to AZD1222 COVID-19 vaccine. The study, taken as a whole, reports: Samples come after the peak T cell response, not at day 14.

Sequenced by immunoSEQ multiplex PCR; TCRdb stores in-frame clones only, minus some. This sample has 100,000 to 110,000 clones, with about 90% found just once. Notes on this clone: What it binds is not known.

This clonotype was sampled from an adult in good health. The source material was peripheral blood, sampled on day 0 of MenACWY control vaccination.

CDR3 nucleotides: TGTGCCAGCAGCCCCCCGGGACAGGGCCCCCGGAACACTGAAGCTTTCTTT. Protein: CASSPPGQGPRNTEAFF. The rearrangement uses TRBV6-2 or TRBV6-3 and TRBJ1-1; 9 bases map to TRBD1. This CDR3 contains 17 residues. J was trimmed by 1 base and V by 6 bases; bases with no gene match: 12. Germline V gene lookup returns CDR1 MNHEY and CDR2 SVGEGT.